Below are 4 T cell receptor beta chains sequenced from a single sample in a study of OX40 agonist ivuxolimab in advanced cancers. Profiled with immunoSEQ multiplex PCR; TCRdb holds only in-frame clones, not every one. Among about 26,000 clones listed, 76% were seen once. The sequencing here drew on CD4+ or CD8+ T cells sorted from blood, taken in a trial of the OX40 agonist ivuxolimab. Source of these receptors: an adult with an advanced solid tumor such as melanoma, head and neck, liver or kidney cancer.

The rearrangement links TRBV5-1 to TRBJ2-3; 10 bases are a match to TRBD2. The CDR3 loop spans 18 amino acids. CDR1 and CDR2 (germline): SGHRS, YFSETQ. V dropped 0 bases and J dropped 4; count of bases not matched to a gene: 11. CDR3 in DNA: TGCGCCAGCAGCTTGGCGCCTAGCGGGGGTGTTGGGGCAGATACGCAGTATTTT. Its translation is CASSLAPSGGVGADTQYF. The full variable domain, in which reference TRBV5-1 and TRBJ2-3 provide the parts outside the CDR3, is KAGVTQTPRYLIKTRGQQVTLSCSPISGHRSVSWYQQTPGQGLQFLFEYFSETQRNKGNFPGRFSGRQFSNSRSEMNVSTLELGDSALYLCASSLAPSGGVGADTQYFGPGTRLTVL.

This clone showed up just once. This chain joins TRBV6-1 and TRBJ2-7; tentatively, D is TRBD2 (6 bases). Germline lookup yields CDR1 MNHNS and CDR2 SASEGT. The ends were cut back, 11 bases at V and 0 bases at J, with 14 bases in the middle. This CDR3 region has 13 residues. DNA for the CDR3: TGTGCCGCGAGGGAGGCTATCTCCTACGAGCAGTACTTC. Encoded protein: CAAREAISYEQYF.

The chain links TRBV14 to TRBJ2-2, with TRBD1 as a possible D gene (6 bases). Deletions cut 3 bases from V and 1 base from J, with 9 bases between. Germline-derived CDR1 and CDR2 are SGHDN and FVKESK. The CDR3 runs 15 residues. The CDR3 region is CASSQDSKNTGELFF. DNA for the CDR3: TGTGCCAGCAGCCAGGACAGTAAGAACACCGGGGAGCTGTTTTTT.

J is TRBJ2-1 and V is TRBV7-8; possibly TRBD2 for D (5 bases). The CDR3 is 16 amino acids. The germline V gene encodes CDR1 SGHVS and CDR2 FQNEAQ. V shed 0 bases and J shed 7 bases, with 16 bases lying between them. DNA for the CDR3: TGTGCCAGCAGCTTAGCTTCCCGGGGAGTGTGGAATGAGCAGTTCTTC. Translated: CASSLASRGVWNEQFF.